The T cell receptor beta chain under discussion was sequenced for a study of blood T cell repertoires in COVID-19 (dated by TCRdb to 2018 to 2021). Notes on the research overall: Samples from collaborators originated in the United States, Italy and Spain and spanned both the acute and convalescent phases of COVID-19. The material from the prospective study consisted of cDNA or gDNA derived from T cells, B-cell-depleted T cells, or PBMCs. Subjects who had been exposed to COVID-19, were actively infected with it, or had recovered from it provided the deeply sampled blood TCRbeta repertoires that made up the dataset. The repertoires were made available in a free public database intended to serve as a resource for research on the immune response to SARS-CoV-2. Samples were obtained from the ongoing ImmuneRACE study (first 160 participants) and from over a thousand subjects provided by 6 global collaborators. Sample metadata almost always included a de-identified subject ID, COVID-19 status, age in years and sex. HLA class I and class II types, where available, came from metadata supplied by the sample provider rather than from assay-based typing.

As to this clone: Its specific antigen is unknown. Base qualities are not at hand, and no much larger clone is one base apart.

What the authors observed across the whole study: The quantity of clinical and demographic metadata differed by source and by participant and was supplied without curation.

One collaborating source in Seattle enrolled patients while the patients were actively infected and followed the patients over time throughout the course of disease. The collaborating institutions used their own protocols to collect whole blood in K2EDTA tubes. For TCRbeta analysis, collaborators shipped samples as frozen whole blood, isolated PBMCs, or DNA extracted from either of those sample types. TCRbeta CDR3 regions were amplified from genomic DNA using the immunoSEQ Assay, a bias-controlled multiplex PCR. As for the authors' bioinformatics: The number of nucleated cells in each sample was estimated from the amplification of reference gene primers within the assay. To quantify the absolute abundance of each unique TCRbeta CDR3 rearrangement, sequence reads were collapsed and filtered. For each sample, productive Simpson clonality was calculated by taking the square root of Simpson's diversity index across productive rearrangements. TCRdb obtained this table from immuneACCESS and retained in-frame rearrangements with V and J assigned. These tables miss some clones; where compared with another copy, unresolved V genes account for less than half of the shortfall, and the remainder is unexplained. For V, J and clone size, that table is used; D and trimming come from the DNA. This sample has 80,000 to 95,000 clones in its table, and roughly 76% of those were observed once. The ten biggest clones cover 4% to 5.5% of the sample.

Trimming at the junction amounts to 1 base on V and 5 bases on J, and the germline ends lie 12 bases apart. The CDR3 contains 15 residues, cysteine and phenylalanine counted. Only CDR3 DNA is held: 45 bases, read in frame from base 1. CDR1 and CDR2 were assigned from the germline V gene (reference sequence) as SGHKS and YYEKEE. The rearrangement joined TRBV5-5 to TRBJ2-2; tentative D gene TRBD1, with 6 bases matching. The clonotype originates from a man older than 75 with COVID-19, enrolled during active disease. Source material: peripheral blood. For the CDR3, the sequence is CASSLYRERTGELFF. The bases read TGTGCCAGCAGCTTGTACAGGGAGCGGACCGGGGAGCTGTTTTTT. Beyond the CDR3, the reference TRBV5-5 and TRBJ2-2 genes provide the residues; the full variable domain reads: DAGVTQSPTHLIKTRGQQVTLRCSPISGHKSVSWYQQVLGQGPQFIFQYYEKEERGRGNFPDRFSARQFPNYSSELNVNALLLGDSALYLCASSLYRERTGELFFGEGSRLTVL.